This TCR beta chain was found in a study of cytomegalovirus exposure and HLA in healthy donors. Broader study findings: The study flagged around 150 TCR beta chains as cytomegalovirus-associated.

As to this clone: Antigen: not known.

The CDR3 contains 13 residues. Germline values: CDR1 MNHEY, CDR2 SVGAGI. V was clipped by 7 bases and J by 4 bases; unmatched bases: 2. Primers: 60 Vbeta forward and 13 Jbeta reverse. Clones were sequenced by immunoSEQ multiplex PCR, and TCRdb holds only the in-frame ones, with some missing. Here the sample spans over 100,000 clones, around 80% being singletons. The V call is TRBV6-5, the J call TRBJ2-7; 12 bases are shared with TRBD2. This sequence was found in a man aged 25 to 45 in good health and CMV-seronegative. The sample consisted of PBMCs. CDR3 region: CASTTSGSYEQYF. CDR3 sequence (DNA): TGTGCCAGCACGACTAGCGGGAGTTACGAGCAGTACTTC.